This T cell receptor (beta chain) was recovered during a study of blood T cell repertoires in COVID-19. Study-wide background: COVID-19 samples collected from the United States, Italy and Spain covered acute and convalescent phases. Sources were T cells, B-cell-depleted T cells, or PBMCs; the material itself was cDNA or gDNA.

In the original workflow: Counts of nucleated cells, estimated from reference gene primer amplification, were obtained. Data came from immunoSEQ multiplex PCR; TCRdb stores just in-frame clones and leaves some out. V, J and clone size were drawn from that table, and D and trimming were deduced from the DNA. Among about 33,000 clones listed, around 85% were seen once. Germline trimming cut 6 bases from V and 2 bases from J; bases unmatched to any gene: 11. This CDR3 region has 18 residues. CDR1 is KGHSH, CDR2 LQKENI, per germline. The receptor comes from a woman older than 75 with active or convalescent COVID-19. Sequencing used peripheral blood. The V call is TRBV18, the J call TRBJ1-5; 12 bases match TRBD1. As DNA, the CDR3 is TGTGCCAGCTCGGCTTCCGGGACAGGGGGCCGCGGCAATCAGCCCCAGCATTTT. Translation: CASSASGTGGRGNQPQHF.